This paragraph covers one T cell receptor (beta chain) sequence. Its antigen is not identified. The data derive from a study of cytomegalovirus exposure and HLA in healthy donors. Study-level findings and limits: It was assumed in the presence/absence analyses that sequencing depth was roughly uniform across donors.

Use of 60 Vbeta and 13 Jbeta primers characterized the PCR. Profiling relied on immunoSEQ multiplex PCR, and the TCRdb table lists in-frame clones only, not all of them. This sample yields about 130,000 clones, of which about two thirds are seen a single time; 2% to 3% belongs to the top ten. Germline V lookup: CDR1 SGDLS, CDR2 YYNGEE. This CDR3 contains 14 residues. V shed 0 bases, J shed 6 bases, and the junction held 5 bases outside the gene matches. The sample taken for sequencing was PBMCs. The V gene is TRBV9, the J gene TRBJ1-1, with TRBD1 identical over 7 bases. The clonotype was recovered from a woman aged 60 to 75 in good health and CMV-seropositive. The DNA for the CDR3 is TGTGCCAGCAGCGTAGAGGGGGCGAGGGCTGAAGCTTTCTTT. It yields the protein CASSVEGARAEAFF.